This T cell receptor beta chain originates from a study of blood T cell repertoires in COVID-19. Turning to the study itself: Collection of acute and convalescent COVID-19 samples took place in the United States, Italy and Spain.

Original processing methods: Estimation of nucleated cell counts was performed using reference gene primer amplification. Sequencing was performed with immunoSEQ multiplex PCR; in TCRdb, only in-frame clones are kept and a portion is missing. V, J and clone size reflect that table, while D and trimming were determined from the DNA. The top ten hold less than 30% of the sample, which has 90,000 to 150,000 clones, 80% to 90% seen once. V trimming: 0 bases; J trimming: 3 bases; junction bases outside the gene matches: 2. This CDR3 contains 16 residues. The germline gives CDR1 SGHAT, CDR2 FQNNGV. The TCR comes from a man between 65 and 79 years old with active or convalescent COVID-19. The chain uses TRBV11-2 and TRBJ2-2; 9 positions agree with TRBD2. Sequencing used peripheral blood. This chain's CDR3 is CASSLDRGRDTGELFF. The CDR3 nucleotides are TGTGCCAGCAGCTTAGACCGCGGGAGGGACACCGGGGAGCTGTTTTTT.